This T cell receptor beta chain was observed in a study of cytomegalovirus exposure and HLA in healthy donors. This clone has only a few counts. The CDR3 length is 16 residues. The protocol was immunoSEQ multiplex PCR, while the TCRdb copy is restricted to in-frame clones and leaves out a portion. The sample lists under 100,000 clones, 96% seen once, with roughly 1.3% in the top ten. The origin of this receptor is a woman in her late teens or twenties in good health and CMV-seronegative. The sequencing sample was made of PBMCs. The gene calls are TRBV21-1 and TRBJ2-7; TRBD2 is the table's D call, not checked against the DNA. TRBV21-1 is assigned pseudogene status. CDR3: CASSKAKTSGSYEQYF. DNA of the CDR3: TGTGCCAGCAGCAAAGCAAAGACTAGCGGCTCCTACGAGCAGTACTTC.